This is a list of T cell receptor beta chains from one sample in a study of shared clonotypes between healthy human individuals. Some clones are missing from TCRdb's copy, which holds only in-frame ones; the method was immunoSEQ multiplex PCR. The sample shows about 2.1 million clones, about 93% of them seen only once. Sequenced: naive CD8+ T cells from PBMCs. Source of these receptors: a man younger than 35 in good health. Some clones in this sample may be carry-over from other donors' samples. Both conserved end residues are part of each CDR3. A D gene is named only where the DNA matches it firmly. Clone size is given for some rows only: seen once, a few or many times, or a class if the clone is expanded.

j_gene	abundance	v_gene	d_gene	CDR3nt	CDR3aa
TRBJ2-7	-	TRBV6-5	-	TGTGCCAGCAGTTACGGGCAGGGGTTATCGTCCTACGAGCAGTACTTC	CASSYGQGLSSYEQYF
TRBJ1-2	-	TRBV19	-	TGTGCCAGTAGTCCCTATACTAACTATGGCTACACCTTC	CASSPYTNYGYTF
TRBJ2-3	once	TRBV27	-	TGTGCCAGCAGTCAGGGTGATACGCAGTATTTT	CASSQGDTQYF
TRBJ2-7	-	TRBV29-1	-	TGCAGCGTTGTGGACAGCGACTCCTACGAGCAGTACTTC	CSVVDSDSYEQYF
TRBJ1-2	-	TRBV6-1	-	TGTGCCAGCAGTGAAGTTGGCTACACCTTC	CASSEVGYTF
TRBJ1-3	-	TRBV15	TRBD1	TGTGCCACCAGCAGAGTAGGGGGCGGAAACACCATATATTTT	CATSRVGGGNTIYF
TRBJ2-7	-	TRBV7-9	-	TGTGCCAGCAGCTTAAGCTCCCACGAGCAGTACTTC	CASSLSSHEQYF
TRBJ2-3	-	TRBV19	-	TGTGCCAGTAGTATGAGTAGCGGAAGCACAGATACGCAGTATTTT	CASSMSSGSTDTQYF
TRBJ2-7	-	TRBV2	-	TGTGCCAGCAGTGAACTCAGGGTATGGAACGAGCAGTACTTC	CASSELRVWNEQYF
TRBJ1-1	-	TRBV19	-	TGTGCCAGTAGACAGACAGGTTCTGGCAACACTGAAGCTTTCTTT	CASRQTGSGNTEAFF
TRBJ2-5	-	TRBV7-9	-	TGTGCCAGCAGCTTCCCAGTTCAAGAGACCCAGTACTTC	CASSFPVQETQYF